This TCR beta chain was documented in a study of human T cells and chemical hapten exposure. The overall study: A mostly female patient group had alopecia areata, totalis or universalis.

Documented time point: pre-sensitization, week 0. Specified treatment: therapeutic diphenylcyclopropenone sensitization with weekly scalp DPC. The study drew its donors from alopecia patients who were 18 to 70 years old and suitable for DPC. It was the library that attached unique molecular identifiers to individual cDNA molecules. A single record per CDR3 protein comes from TCRdb applying MiXCR to the RACE reads. This sample has a few hundred thousand distinct CDR3 sequences; approximately 8.6% occur once, and the top ten carry 2% to 2.5%. Trimming took 0 bases from V and 4 from J, leaving 10 bases between them. Per germline, CDR1 LGHNA and CDR2 YSLEER. The CDR3 totals 14 residues.

Here the sequenced sample was whole blood, taken in connection with sensitization to the hapten diphenylcyclopropenone (DPC). This TCR was recovered from a woman aged 40 to 49 with alopecia areata. Some clones in this sample may be carry-over from other donors' samples. The chain employs TRBV4-3 and TRBJ2-7; tentative D call: TRBD2 (5 bases). The CDR3 nucleotides read TGCGCCAGCAGCCAAGATGCTAGCTTATACGAGCAGTACTTC. Amino acids: CASSQDASLYEQYF.